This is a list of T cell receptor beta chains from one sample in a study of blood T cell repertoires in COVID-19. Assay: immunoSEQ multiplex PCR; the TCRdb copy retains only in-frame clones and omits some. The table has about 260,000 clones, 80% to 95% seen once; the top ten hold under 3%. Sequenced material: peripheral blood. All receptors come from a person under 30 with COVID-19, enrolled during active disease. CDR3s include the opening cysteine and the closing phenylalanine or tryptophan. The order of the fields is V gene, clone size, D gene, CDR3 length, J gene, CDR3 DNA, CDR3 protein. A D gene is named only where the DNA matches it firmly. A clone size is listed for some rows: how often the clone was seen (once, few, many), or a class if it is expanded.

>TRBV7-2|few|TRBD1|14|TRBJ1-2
TGTGCCAGCAGCTCGGGACAGCAAAACTATGGCTACACCTTC
CASSSGQQNYGYTF
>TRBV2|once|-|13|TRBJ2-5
TGTGCCAGCTCACTTAGTGAAGAAGAGACCCAGTACTTC
CASSLSEEETQYF
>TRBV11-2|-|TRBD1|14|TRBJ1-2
TGTGCCAGCAGCCTCACTGGGACAGGGTCGGGCTACACCTTC
CASSLTGTGSGYTF
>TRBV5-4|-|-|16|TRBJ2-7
TGTGCCAGCACCGTCCACACAGGGCCCCTTCCCTACGAGCAGTACTTC
CASTVHTGPLPYEQYF
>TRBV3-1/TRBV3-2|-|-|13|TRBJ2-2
TGTGCCAGCAGCCAAGCTAGCGCCGGGGAGCTGTTTTTT
CASSQASAGELFF
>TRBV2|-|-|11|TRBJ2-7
TGTGCCAGCATAGGGGCGCGGGAGCAGTACTTC
CASIGAREQYF
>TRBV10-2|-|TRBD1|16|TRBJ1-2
TGCGCCAGCAGAGGGCGGGACAGGAGTCGTAACTATGGCTACACCTTC
CASRGRDRSRNYGYTF
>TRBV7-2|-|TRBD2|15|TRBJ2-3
TGTGCCAGCAGCTCCGGACTAGCGGGTTCGGATACGCAGTATTTT
CASSSGLAGSDTQYF
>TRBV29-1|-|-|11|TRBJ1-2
TGCAGCGTTGGACAGGACTATGGCTACACCTTC
CSVGQDYGYTF
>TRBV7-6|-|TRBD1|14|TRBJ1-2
TGTGCCAGCAGCTTAGGGACAGGTAGCTATGGCTACACCTTC
CASSLGTGSYGYTF
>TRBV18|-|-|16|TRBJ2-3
TGTGCCAGCTCACCACCCCCCAGGGTGGGCACAGATACGCAGTATTTT
CASSPPPRVGTDTQYF
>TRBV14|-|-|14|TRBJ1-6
TGTGCCTCTCAGGCCAGCTCCTATAATTCACCCCTCCACTTT
CASQASSYNSPLHF
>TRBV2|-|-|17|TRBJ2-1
TGTGCCAGCAAAGCAAGGACTGGAGAGAAGAATTACAATGAGCAGTTCTTC
CASKARTGEKNYNEQFF
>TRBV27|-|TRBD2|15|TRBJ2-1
TGTGCCAGCAGTCCAGGACTAGCGGGAGTTAATGAGCAGTTCTTC
CASSPGLAGVNEQFF
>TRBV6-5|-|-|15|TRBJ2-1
TGTGCCAGCAGAAGATCCCTAAGCTCCTACAATGAGCAGTTCTTC
CASRRSLSSYNEQFF
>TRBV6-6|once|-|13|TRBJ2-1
TGTGCCAGCAGTTACTTTCGACTAGATGAGCAGTTCTTC
CASSYFRLDEQFF
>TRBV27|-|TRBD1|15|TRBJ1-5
TGTGCCAGCAGTTCAGGGACAGGGGGTACTCAGCCCCAGCATTTT
CASSSGTGGTQPQHF
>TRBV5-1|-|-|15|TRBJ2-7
TGCGCCAGCAGCTTGACTTTGGGCAGGTCCTACGAGCAGTACTTC
CASSLTLGRSYEQYF
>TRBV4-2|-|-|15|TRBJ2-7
TGTGCCAGCAGCCAAGAGGCCCGGAGCTCCTACGAGCAGTACTTC
CASSQEARSSYEQYF
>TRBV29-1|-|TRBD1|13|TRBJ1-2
TGCAGCGTTGCGACAGGGGGCATGTATGGCTACACCTTC
CSVATGGMYGYTF
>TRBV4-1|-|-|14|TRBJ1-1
TGCGCCAGCAGCCAAGTACTCGAACGGACTGAAGCTTTCTTT
CASSQVLERTEAFF
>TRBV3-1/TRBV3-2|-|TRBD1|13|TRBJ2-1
TGTGCCAGCAGCCCGTACAGGGGGAATGAGCAGTTCTTC
CASSPYRGNEQFF
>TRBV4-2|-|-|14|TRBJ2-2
TGTGCCAGCAGCCAAGATTACGGTCCCGGGGAGCTGTTTTTT
CASSQDYGPGELFF
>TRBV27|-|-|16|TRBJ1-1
TGTGCCAGCAGTTCCCCTGGGACAAAGATGAACACTGAAGCTTTCTTT
CASSSPGTKMNTEAFF
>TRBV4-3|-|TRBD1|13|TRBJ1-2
TGCGCCAGCAGCCGGGACAGGGACTATGGCTACACCTTC
CASSRDRDYGYTF
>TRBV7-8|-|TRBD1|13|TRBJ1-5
TGTGCCAGCAGCTTAGGCAGGGGGCAGCCCCAGCATTTT
CASSLGRGQPQHF
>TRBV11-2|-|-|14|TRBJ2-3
TGTGCCAGCAGCCAGGGGCAGGGCGCAGATACGCAGTATTTT
CASSQGQGADTQYF
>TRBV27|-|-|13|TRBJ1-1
TGTGCCAGCAGTTTGGGGGGGGCGGCTGAAGCTTTCTTT
CASSLGGAAEAFF
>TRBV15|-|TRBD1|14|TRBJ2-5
TGTGCCACCAGCGGTACAGGGGGCCCAGAGACCCAGTACTTC
CATSGTGGPETQYF
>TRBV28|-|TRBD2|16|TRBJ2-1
TGTGCCAGCAGGGCCGGGGGACGCGGGAGGGCCCATGAGCAGTTCTTC
CASRAGGRGRAHEQFF
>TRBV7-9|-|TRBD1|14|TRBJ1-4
TGTGCCAGCAGCTCGGGACAGTCTAATGAAAAACTGTTTTTT
CASSSGQSNEKLFF
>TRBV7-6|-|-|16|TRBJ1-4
TGTGCCAGCAGCTTGGGCAGTCTAAAAGAGTGGGAAAAACTGTTTTTT
CASSLGSLKEWEKLFF
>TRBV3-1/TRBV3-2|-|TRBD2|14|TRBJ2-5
TGTGCCAGCAGCCACCGAGCGGGAGGAGAGACCCAGTACTTC
CASSHRAGGETQYF
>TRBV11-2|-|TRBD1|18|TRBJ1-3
TGTGCCAGCAGCTTACGCAGGGGGCATACAACCTCTGGAAACACCATATATTTT
CASSLRRGHTTSGNTIYF
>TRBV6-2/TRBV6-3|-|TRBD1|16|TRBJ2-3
TGTGCCAGCAGTCGATGGACAGGGGGTAGCACAGATACGCAGTATTTT
CASSRWTGGSTDTQYF
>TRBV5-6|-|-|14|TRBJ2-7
TGTGCCAGCAGCTTGGGACAGGCGACCTACGAGCAGTACTTC
CASSLGQATYEQYF
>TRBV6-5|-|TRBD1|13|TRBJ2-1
TGTGCCAGCAGTTTAGACAGGGTCAATGAGCAGTTCTTC
CASSLDRVNEQFF
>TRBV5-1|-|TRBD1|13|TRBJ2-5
TGCGCCAGCAGCCTACAGGGGGTCGAGACCCAGTACTTC
CASSLQGVETQYF
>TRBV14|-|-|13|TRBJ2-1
TGTGCCAGCAGCCCTGGAAGGCGGGGTGAGCAGTTCTTC
CASSPGRRGEQFF
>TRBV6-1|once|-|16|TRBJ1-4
TGTGCCAGCAGTGGCGTTCGGGGTCGGCCTAATGAAAAACTGTTTTTT
CASSGVRGRPNEKLFF
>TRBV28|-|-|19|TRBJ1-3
TGTGCCAGCAGTCCGCACCTCCGGGACTTTCGACCCGGATGGAACACCATATATTTT
CASSPHLRDFRPGWNTIYF
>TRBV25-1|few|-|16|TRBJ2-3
TGTGCCAGCAGTCCAAGAGCGTCAGGGGAAACAGATACGCAGTATTTT
CASSPRASGETDTQYF
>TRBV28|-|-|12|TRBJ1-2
TGTGCCAGCAGTTCCTCCGCGGGAGTCTACACCTTC
CASSSSAGVYTF
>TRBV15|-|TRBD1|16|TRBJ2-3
TGTGCCACCAGCAAAACAGGGGCCGTTAGCACAGATACGCAGTATTTT
CATSKTGAVSTDTQYF
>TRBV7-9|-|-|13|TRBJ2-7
TGTGCCAGCAGCTTAGCAGGGGACTACGAGCAGTACTTC
CASSLAGDYEQYF
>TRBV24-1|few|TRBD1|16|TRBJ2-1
TGTGCCACCAGTGGGGCCAGGGACAGGGTTTTTCATGAGCAGTTCTTC
CATSGARDRVFHEQFF
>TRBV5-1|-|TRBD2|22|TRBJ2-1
TGCGCCAGCAGCCCGCTTACTCGACAGGGGACCTTACTAGCGGGAGAACACAATGAGCAGTTCTTC
CASSPLTRQGTLLAGEHNEQFF
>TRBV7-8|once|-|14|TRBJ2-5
TGTGCCAGCAGCTCACAGGGGGGGAGTGAGACCCAGTACTTC
CASSSQGGSETQYF